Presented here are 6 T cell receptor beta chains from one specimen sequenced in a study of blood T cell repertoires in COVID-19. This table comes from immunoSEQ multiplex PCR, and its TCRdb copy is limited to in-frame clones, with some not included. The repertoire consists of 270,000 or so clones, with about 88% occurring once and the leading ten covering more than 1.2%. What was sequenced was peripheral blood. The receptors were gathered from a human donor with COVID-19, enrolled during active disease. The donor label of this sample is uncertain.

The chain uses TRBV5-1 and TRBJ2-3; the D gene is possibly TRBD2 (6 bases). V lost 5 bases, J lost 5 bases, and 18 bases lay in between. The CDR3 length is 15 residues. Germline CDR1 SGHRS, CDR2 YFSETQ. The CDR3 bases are TGCGCCAGCAGAACGGGAGCCCCCTGGGAAGATACGCAGTATTTT. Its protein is CASRTGAPWEDTQYF.

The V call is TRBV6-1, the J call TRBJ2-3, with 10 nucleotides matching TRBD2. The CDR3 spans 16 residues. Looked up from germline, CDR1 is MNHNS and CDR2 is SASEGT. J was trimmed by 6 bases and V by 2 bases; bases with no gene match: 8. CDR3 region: CASSERTSGSFDTQYF. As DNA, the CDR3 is TGTGCCAGCAGTGAAAGGACTAGCGGTTCTTTCGATACGCAGTATTTT.

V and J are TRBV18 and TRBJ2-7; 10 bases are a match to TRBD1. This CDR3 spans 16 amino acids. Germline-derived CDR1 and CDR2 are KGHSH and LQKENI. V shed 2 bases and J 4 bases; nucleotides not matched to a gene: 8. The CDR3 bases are TGTGCCAGCTCACCAAATGAATCGGGACAGGGGTACGAGCAGTACTTC. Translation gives CASSPNESGQGYEQYF.

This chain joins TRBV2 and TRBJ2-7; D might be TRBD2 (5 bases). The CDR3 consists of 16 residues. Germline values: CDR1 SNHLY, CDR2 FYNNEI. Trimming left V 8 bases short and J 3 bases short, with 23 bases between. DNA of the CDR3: TGTGCCAGCGAAAGAAATCGAGGGCCCCCTGACTACGAGCAGTACTTC. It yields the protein CASERNRGPPDYEQYF. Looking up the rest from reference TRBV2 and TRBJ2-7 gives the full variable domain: EPEVTQTPSHQVTQMGQEVILRCVPISNHLYFYWYRQILGQKVEFLVSFYNNEISEKSEIFDDQFSVERPDGSNFTLKIRSTKLEDSAMYFCASERNRGPPDYEQYFGPGTRLTVT.

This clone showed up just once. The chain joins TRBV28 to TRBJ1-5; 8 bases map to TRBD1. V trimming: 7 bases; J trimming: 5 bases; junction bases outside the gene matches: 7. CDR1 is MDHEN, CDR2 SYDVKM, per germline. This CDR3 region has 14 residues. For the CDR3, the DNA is TGTGCCAGCATGTTGGGACAGGTAGATCAGCCCCAGCATTTT. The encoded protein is CASMLGQVDQPQHF.

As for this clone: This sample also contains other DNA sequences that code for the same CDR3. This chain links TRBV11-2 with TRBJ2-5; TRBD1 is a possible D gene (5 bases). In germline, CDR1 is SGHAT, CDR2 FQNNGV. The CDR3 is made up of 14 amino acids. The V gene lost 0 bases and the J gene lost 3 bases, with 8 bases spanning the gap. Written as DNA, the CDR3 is TGTGCCAGCAGCTTAGACAGGGTGAAAGAGACCCAGTACTTC. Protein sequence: CASSLDRVKETQYF.